One T cell receptor beta chain is described in this entry. These data originate in a study of T cells in narcolepsy. Here immunoSEQ multiplex PCR was the method, and the copy in TCRdb shows in-frame clones only, minus some. The table shows 25,000 to 35,000 clones, with 70% to 80% occurring only once. The length of the CDR3 is 13 residues. CDR1 and CDR2 (germline): WNHNN, SYGVQD (reference sequence). V was cut by 2 bases and J by 7 bases, with 12 bases left in between. The TCR comes from a human donor with narcolepsy. The chain uses TRBV10-1 and TRBJ2-7; no clear D gene. The sample consisted of CD45RA- memory CD4+ T cells from PBMCs. The CDR3 bases are TGCGCCAGCAGTGAGAGCCAGAACGGGGAGCAGTACTTC. Its translation is CASSESQNGEQYF.